The 15 T cell receptor beta chains reported below all come from one sample, sequenced in a study of OX40 agonist ivuxolimab in advanced cancers. Library preparation used the immunoSEQ multiplex PCR assay. In its TCRdb copy, this immuneACCESS table keeps in-frame sequences only and misses some clones. Where compared with another copy, unresolved V genes explain less than half of these, and the others have no known cause. This sample is represented by around 82,000 clones; around 88% of them were singletons. About 0.72% of the sample is held by the ten biggest clonotypes. Specimen: CD4+ or CD8+ T cells sorted from blood, collected in a trial of the OX40 agonist ivuxolimab. These receptor sequences come from an adult with an advanced solid tumor such as melanoma, head and neck, liver or kidney cancer.

This clone was recorded only once. The chain combines TRBV6-1 with TRBJ2-2; D is undetermined. This CDR3 is built from 14 residues. Deletions cut 5 bases from V and 4 bases from J, with 11 bases between. The germline V gene encodes CDR1 MNHNS and CDR2 SASEGT. The CDR3 DNA sequence: TGTGCCAGCAGTATGGGCTGGAGCACCGGGGAGCTGTTTTTT. Its translation: CASSMGWSTGELFF.

This chain's CDR3 is CASGLAGSAYEQYF. For the CDR3, the DNA is TGTGCCAGCGGACTAGCGGGATCGGCCTACGAGCAGTACTTC. This rearrangement joins TRBV11-2 to TRBJ2-7, with 12 bases fitting TRBD2. V dropped 8 bases and J dropped 2; count of bases not matched to a gene: 4. CDR1 is SGHAT, CDR2 FQNNGV, per germline. The CDR3 is made up of 14 amino acids.

The V and J genes are TRBV7-2 and TRBJ2-2; 7 nucleotides line up with TRBD1. In germline, CDR1 is SGHTA, CDR2 FQGNSA. The CDR3 runs to 17 residues. V gave up 1 base and J gave up 0 bases; unmatched junction bases: 5. This chain's CDR3 is CASSLVGGPPNTGELFF. The CDR3 DNA is TGTGCCAGCAGCTTAGTAGGGGGCCCCCCGAACACCGGGGAGCTGTTTTTT. Together with reference TRBV7-2 and TRBJ2-2, the CDR3 gives the full variable domain: GAGVSQSPSNKVTEKGKDVELRCDPISGHTALYWYRQSLGQGLEFLIYFQGNSAPDKSGLPSDRFSAERTGGSVSTLTIQRTQQEDSAVYLCASSLVGGPPNTGELFFGEGSRLTVL.

The chain recombines TRBV5-1 with TRBJ2-7, with 10 nucleotides matching TRBD2. With 2 bases clipped from V and 0 bases from J, the junction kept 2 bases outside the gene matches. The V gene's germline CDR1 is SGHRS and CDR2 YFSETQ. CDR3 size: 15 residues. The CDR3 DNA sequence: TGCGCCAGCAGCTTTCCTAGCGGGAGCTCCTACGAGCAGTACTTC. Protein sequence: CASSFPSGSSYEQYF.

The rearrangement joins TRBV19 to TRBJ1-3; no clear D. This CDR3 is 17 amino acids long. The ends were cut back, 3 bases at V and 0 bases at J, with 15 bases in the middle. CDR1 LNHDA and CDR2 SQIVND come from the germline V gene (reference sequence). The CDR3 region has the DNA TGTGCCAGTAGTATCCCCCTTGGCCTCCGCTCTGGAAACACCATATATTTT. This sequence encodes CASSIPLGLRSGNTIYF.

This sequence joins TRBV6-5 and TRBJ1-3; no firm D call. The CDR3 is made up of 14 amino acids. Germline CDR1 and CDR2: MNHEY and SVGAGI. V was pared by 6 bases and J by 0 bases, with 9 bases between. The CDR3: CASSPVSSGNTIYF. The CDR3 region has the DNA TGTGCCAGCAGCCCAGTGAGCTCTGGAAACACCATATATTTT.

This clone was seen only a few times. The J gene is TRBJ2-3, the V gene TRBV5-8; 9 nucleotides align to TRBD2. The CDR3 has 16 amino acids. Germline V CDR1 and CDR2: SGHTS, YDEGEE. V was pared by 0 bases and J by 6 bases, with 8 bases of the junction left unmatched. CDR3 residues: CASSLDGGRASDTQYF. In DNA form, the CDR3 reads TGTGCCAGCAGCTTGGATGGCGGGAGGGCCTCGGATACGCAGTATTTT.

The chain combines TRBV5-1 with TRBJ1-4; no definite D call. Trimming took 0 bases from V and 2 from J, leaving 5 bases between them. This CDR3 region has 14 residues. CDR1 SGHRS and CDR2 YFSETQ come from the germline V gene. CDR3 DNA: TGCGCCAGCAGCTTGGAGGCGACTAATGAAAAACTGTTTTTT. It is translated as CASSLEATNEKLFF.

J is TRBJ2-3 and V is TRBV7-2, with D perhaps assigned TRBD1 or TRBD2 (5 bases each). The germline gives CDR1 SGHTA, CDR2 FQGNSA. Trimming stripped 3 bases from V and 2 bases from J, with 9 bases between. The CDR3 covers 14 residues. The DNA of the CDR3 is TGTGCCAGCAGCTTTTCGGGACCCACAGATACGCAGTATTTT. It encodes CASSFSGPTDTQYF.

This chain connects TRBV19 to TRBJ2-2; possibly TRBD2 for D (6 bases). There are 14 residues in the CDR3. V lost 7 bases to trimming and J lost 5 bases, with 14 bases between them. Germline V CDR1 and CDR2: LNHDA, SQIVND (reference sequence). CDR3: CASMWVGRTGELFF. The CDR3 region has the DNA TGTGCCAGTATGTGGGTGGGGAGGACCGGGGAGCTGTTTTTT.

J is TRBJ2-7 and V is TRBV11-2; 16 positions agree with TRBD2. Losses at the gene ends were 5 bases for V and 7 bases for J; bases not matched to a gene: 8. CDR3 size: 16 residues. Germline CDR1 SGHAT, CDR2 FQNNGV. The chain's CDR3 is CASSREVGLAGGEQYF. In nucleotides, the CDR3 is TGTGCCAGCAGCCGAGAAGTGGGACTAGCGGGAGGGGAGCAGTACTTC.

This clone was observed a handful of times. The chain combines TRBV27 with TRBJ1-1; the match to TRBD1 covers 7 bases. The ends lost 6 bases at V and 10 bases at J; junction bases unmatched: 11. CDR3 size: 13 residues. From germline, CDR1 is MNHEY and CDR2 SMNVEV (reference sequence). CDR3 DNA: TGTGCCAGCAGACTCGGGACAGCCTCAGGAGCTTTCTTT. Its translation is CASRLGTASGAFF.

This clone was observed a handful of times. The rearrangement uses TRBV28 and TRBJ1-1, with D possibly being TRBD1 (5 bases). Trimming took off 4 bases at V and 9 bases at J, with 9 bases between the two ends. CDR1 is MDHEN, CDR2 SYDVKM, per germline. The length of the CDR3 is 11 residues. For the CDR3, the DNA is TGTGCCAGCAGTTACAGGAGCCAAGCTTTCTTT. Protein sequence: CASSYRSQAFF.

The chain recombines TRBV6-6 with TRBJ2-5; 7 nucleotides agree with TRBD1. The CDR3 sequence is 13 residues long. Germline-derived CDR1 and CDR2 are MNHNY and SVGAGI (reference sequence). V was pared by 3 bases and J by 4 bases, with 2 bases of the junction left unmatched. The CDR3 bases are TGTGCCAGCAGTTATCGGGACAGAGAGACCCAGTACTTC. Encoded protein: CASSYRDRETQYF.

This clone has just one count. V is TRBV6-1 and J is TRBJ2-1; 9 nucleotides agree with TRBD2. The CDR3 is 15 amino acids. With 5 bases clipped from V and 0 bases from J, the junction kept 2 bases outside the gene matches. CDR1 MNHNS and CDR2 SASEGT come from the germline V gene. In nucleotides, the CDR3 is TGTGCCAGCAGTCAGACTAGCGGCTCCTACAATGAGCAGTTCTTC. Amino acids: CASSQTSGSYNEQFF.